Listed below are T cell receptor beta chains from one sample, sequenced in a study of T cell repertoires in cytomegalovirus infection. TCRdb reprocessed the reads with MiXCR, giving one entry per CDR3 protein. The sample comprises 680,000 or so distinct CDR3 sequences, less than 40% of which are singletons, and 2.5% to 3.5% rests with the top ten. Sequencing was done on a sample of PBMCs. Receptor source: a human donor in good health (CMV status not recorded). Some clones in this sample may be carry-over from other donors' samples. Both conserved end residues are part of each CDR3. The D gene is left open where the match is weak. The size of a clone is reported for some rows only, either as once, few or many, or as a class for expanded clones.

v_gene: TRBV10-3
len: 12
j_gene: TRBJ2-3
abundance: few
d_gene: -
CDR3nt: TGTGCCATCAGTGAGTCGAGGGATACGCAGTATTTT
CDR3aa: CAISESRDTQYF

v_gene: TRBV6-6
len: 12
j_gene: TRBJ2-1
abundance: -
d_gene: -
CDR3nt: TGTGCCAGCACCACAGGGTCCGGTGAGCAGTTCTTC
CDR3aa: CASTTGSGEQFF

v_gene: TRBV7-2
len: 11
j_gene: TRBJ2-5
abundance: few
d_gene: -
CDR3nt: TGTGCCAGCAGCTCATCCGTCACCCAGTACTTC
CDR3aa: CASSSSVTQYF

v_gene: TRBV10-3
len: 17
j_gene: TRBJ1-6
abundance: -
d_gene: -
CDR3nt: TGTGCCATCAGTCACGGCCTCCGGAGCTCCTATAATTCACCCCTCCACTTT
CDR3aa: CAISHGLRSSYNSPLHF

v_gene: TRBV5-1
len: 15
j_gene: TRBJ2-7
abundance: -
d_gene: TRBD1
CDR3nt: TGCGCCAGCAGCTCCAACCCAGGGGGATCCTACGAGCAGTACTTC
CDR3aa: CASSSNPGGSYEQYF

v_gene: TRBV7-8
len: 16
j_gene: TRBJ2-1
abundance: many
d_gene: TRBD2
CDR3nt: TGTGCCAGCAGCGGGACTAGCGGGACTCGTTACAATGAGCAGTTCTTC
CDR3aa: CASSGTSGTRYNEQFF

v_gene: TRBV7-2
len: 16
j_gene: TRBJ2-5
abundance: many
d_gene: -
CDR3nt: TGTGCCAGCAGCTTAGGTGTGGGGGCCAAGGGGGAGACCCAGTACTTC
CDR3aa: CASSLGVGAKGETQYF

v_gene: TRBV12-3/TRBV12-4
len: 13
j_gene: TRBJ1-2
abundance: few
d_gene: -
CDR3nt: TGTGCCAGCAGTTTAGGAGGGCTCTATGGCTACACCTTC
CDR3aa: CASSLGGLYGYTF

v_gene: TRBV10-3
len: 16
j_gene: TRBJ2-3
abundance: -
d_gene: TRBD2
CDR3nt: TGTGCCATCAGTTACACCAGGACTAGCGTCACAGATACGCAGTATTTT
CDR3aa: CAISYTRTSVTDTQYF

v_gene: TRBV4-1
len: 15
j_gene: TRBJ1-1
abundance: -
d_gene: -
CDR3nt: TGCGCCAGCAGCCAAAATCTCTATATTAACACTGAAGCTTTCTTT
CDR3aa: CASSQNLYINTEAFF

v_gene: TRBV28
len: 16
j_gene: TRBJ1-5
abundance: -
d_gene: TRBD1
CDR3nt: TGTGCCAGCAGTTCTTTTGGGACAGGGGGCAATCAGCCCCAGCATTTT
CDR3aa: CASSSFGTGGNQPQHF

v_gene: TRBV12-3/TRBV12-4
len: 13
j_gene: TRBJ1-1
abundance: few
d_gene: TRBD1
CDR3nt: TGTGCCAGCATAGGGGGCGCGAGGACTGAAGCTTTCTTT
CDR3aa: CASIGGARTEAFF